The clone carrying this TCR beta chain has a handful of counts. Its antigen remains unknown. PBMCs had their origin in fresh peripheral blood (around 10 ml). Transcripts of RNA were the source for amplifying TCR beta CDR3 regions. After a first-round RT-PCR with HTBI primers, a second-round multiplex PCR was run. MiXCR, run by TCRdb on the multiplex PCR reads, gives a single entry per CDR3 protein. This table holds 650,000 to 900,000 distinct CDR3 sequences, 40% found once. The germline gives CDR1 SGHTA, CDR2 FQGTGA. This CDR3 has 17 amino acids. J gave up 6 bases and V 4 bases, and 14 bases lay outside the gene matches. This sample was included in a study of Graves' ophthalmopathy and Graves' hyperthyroidism. About the research overall: Investigators collected peripheral blood at initial diagnosis, before any treatment was given. Overall study results and limits: Built on 13 signatures, a model told ophthalmopathy apart from stable hyperthyroidism with about 85% sensitivity and roughly 80% specificity.

The origin of this receptor is an adult man with Graves' ophthalmopathy. Sequenced sample: peripheral blood. This chain joins TRBV7-3 and TRBJ1-3, with TRBD1 matching 8 bases. CDR3 sequence reads: CASSSLDATGELNTIYF. The CDR3, as DNA: TGTGCCAGCAGCTCCCTTGACGCGACAGGGGAGTTAAACACCATATATTTT.